These T cell receptor beta chains were read from a single sample in a study of a mutant IDH1 vaccine in newly diagnosed glioma. Produced via immunoSEQ multiplex PCR; TCRdb's table is partial and in-frame only. The sample records 60,000 or so clones, less than 85% being singletons. The antigens of these receptors remain unknown. Sequencing used PBMCs, obtained from a glioma patient whose treatment included an IDH1 peptide vaccine. These receptors were collected from a woman under 30 with glioma. Some clones in this sample may be carry-over from other donors' samples. CDR3s include the opening cysteine and the closing phenylalanine or tryptophan. The order of the fields is D gene, V gene, J gene, clone size, CDR3 protein, CDR3 DNA. A D gene is named only where the DNA matches it firmly. Size is stated for part of the rows, as once, few or many counts, or as a class when the clone is expanded.

D: TRBD2
V: TRBV5-1
J: TRBJ2-7
size: -
CDR3: CASSMGLAGVYEQYF
DNA: TGCGCCAGCAGCATGGGACTAGCGGGAGTGTACGAGCAGTACTTC

D: -
V: TRBV7-9
J: TRBJ1-2
size: few
CDR3: CASSSAAGANYGYTF
DNA: TGTGCCAGCAGCTCTGCGGCGGGGGCCAACTATGGCTACACCTTC

D: -
V: TRBV27
J: TRBJ1-4
size: -
CDR3: CASSPPPGSREKLFF
DNA: TGTGCCAGCAGCCCCCCCCCGGGATCGAGGGAAAAACTGTTTTTT

D: -
V: TRBV5-1
J: TRBJ1-1
size: -
CDR3: CASRLRMGMNTEAFF
DNA: TGCGCCAGCAGGTTGAGGATGGGAATGAACACTGAAGCTTTCTTT

D: TRBD1
V: TRBV18
J: TRBJ2-7
size: -
CDR3: CASSSQGAQDEQYF
DNA: TGTGCCAGCTCTTCACAGGGGGCGCAGGACGAGCAGTACTTC

D: TRBD2
V: TRBV11-2
J: TRBJ2-5
size: -
CDR3: CASSLGGLVGRGETQYF
DNA: TGTGCCAGCAGCTTAGGGGGACTAGTGGGGCGAGGGGAGACCCAGTACTTC

D: -
V: TRBV21-1
J: TRBJ2-6
size: -
CDR3: CASSAGDSRRVSSGANVLTF
DNA: TGTGCCAGCAGCGCGGGGGACAGCCGGAGAGTGAGCTCTGGGGCCAACGTCCTGACTTTC

D: -
V: TRBV10-3
J: TRBJ2-3
size: -
CDR3: CAIRPSSTDTQYF
DNA: TGTGCCATCAGGCCGAGTAGCACAGATACGCAGTATTTT

D: -
V: TRBV6-5
J: TRBJ1-5
size: -
CDR3: CASSLVRGSNQPQHF
DNA: TGTGCCAGCAGTCTTGTCCGGGGTAGCAATCAGCCCCAGCATTTT

D: -
V: TRBV7-9
J: TRBJ1-1
size: -
CDR3: CASSPPGPGAFF
DNA: TGTGCCAGCAGCCCCCCCGGACCTGGGGCTTTCTTT

D: TRBD2
V: TRBV5-4
J: TRBJ2-3
size: -
CDR3: CASSPSSGRSDTQYF
DNA: TGTGCCAGCAGCCCATCTAGCGGGAGGTCAGATACGCAGTATTTT

D: -
V: TRBV9
J: TRBJ1-1
size: once
CDR3: CASSVEAAGAALNTEAFF
DNA: TGTGCCAGCAGCGTAGAGGCGGCGGGGGCAGCTCTGAACACTGAAGCTTTCTTT

D: -
V: TRBV14
J: TRBJ2-2
size: -
CDR3: CASSQRGSNTGELFF
DNA: TGTGCCAGCAGCCAAAGGGGCTCGAACACCGGGGAGCTGTTTTTT

D: -
V: TRBV5-6
J: TRBJ1-5
size: -
CDR3: CASSHGGGTVRYQPQHF
DNA: TGTGCCAGCAGCCACGGTGGAGGGACCGTCCGATATCAGCCCCAGCATTTT

D: TRBD1
V: TRBV2
J: TRBJ2-3
size: -
CDR3: CASNSGRGRRADTQYF
DNA: TGTGCCAGCAATAGTGGCAGGGGGCGCAGGGCAGATACGCAGTATTTT

D: TRBD2
V: TRBV7-8
J: TRBJ2-2
size: -
CDR3: CASSPAQAAGRTGELFF
DNA: TGTGCCAGCAGCCCCGCGCAGGCAGCGGGACGCACCGGGGAGCTGTTTTTT

D: -
V: TRBV29-1
J: TRBJ1-1
size: -
CDR3: CSVVGTHAFF
DNA: TGCAGCGTTGTTGGTACTCATGCTTTTTTT

D: TRBD2
V: TRBV4-3
J: TRBJ2-1
size: -
CDR3: CASSPTSGGNNNEQFF
DNA: TGCGCCAGCAGCCCGACTAGCGGGGGGAACAACAATGAGCAGTTCTTC

D: -
V: TRBV5-1
J: TRBJ1-2
size: -
CDR3: CASSSKGTLGGYTF
DNA: TGCGCCAGCAGCTCAAAAGGGACCCTAGGTGGCTACACCTTC

D: TRBD1
V: TRBV6-1
J: TRBJ1-6
size: -
CDR3: CASTRTGVNNSPLHF
DNA: TGTGCCAGCACCCGAACAGGGGTCAATAATTCACCCCTCCACTTT

D: TRBD2
V: TRBV9
J: TRBJ2-5
size: -
CDR3: CASSVGGTTYGETQYF
DNA: TGTGCCAGCAGCGTAGGGGGGACTACCTACGGGGAGACCCAGTACTTC

D: -
V: TRBV27
J: TRBJ2-7
size: -
CDR3: CASSKVRVWHEQYF
DNA: TGTGCCAGCAGTAAGGTCCGGGTTTGGCACGAGCAGTACTTC

D: -
V: TRBV6-1
J: TRBJ2-5
size: -
CDR3: CASSNGGAEETQYF
DNA: TGTGCCAGCAGTAATGGGGGCGCGGAAGAGACCCAGTACTTC

D: -
V: TRBV4-2
J: TRBJ2-7
size: -
CDR3: CASSQGDGAYEQYF
DNA: TGTGCCAGCAGCCAAGGGGACGGGGCCTACGAGCAGTACTTC

D: -
V: TRBV19
J: TRBJ1-1
size: -
CDR3: CAIRDMNTEAFF
DNA: TGTGCCATCCGGGACATGAACACTGAAGCTTTCTTT

D: -
V: TRBV30
J: TRBJ1-2
size: few
CDR3: CAWNVGAPGGYTF
DNA: TGTGCCTGGAATGTGGGCGCCCCAGGTGGCTACACCTTC

D: -
V: TRBV18
J: TRBJ1-3
size: -
CDR3: CASSASGTTGNTIYF
DNA: TGTGCCAGCTCAGCCTCCGGGACAACTGGAAACACCATATATTTT

D: TRBD1
V: TRBV6-1
J: TRBJ2-3
size: few
CDR3: CASSELPGQGADTQYF
DNA: TGTGCCAGCAGTGAATTGCCCGGACAGGGCGCAGATACGCAGTATTTT

D: -
V: TRBV6-1
J: TRBJ1-1
size: -
CDR3: CASLGGREVNTEAFF
DNA: TGTGCCAGCCTGGGGGGGCGAGAGGTGAACACTGAAGCTTTCTTT

D: TRBD2
V: TRBV29-1
J: TRBJ2-3
size: -
CDR3: CSVEERGTSGGVVDTQYF
DNA: TGCAGCGTTGAAGAACGAGGGACTAGCGGGGGGGTTGTAGATACGCAGTATTTT

D: TRBD1
V: TRBV25-1
J: TRBJ1-1
size: -
CDR3: CASSEPSAGQGEAFF
DNA: TGTGCCAGCAGTGAACCCTCCGCGGGACAGGGTGAAGCTTTCTTT

D: TRBD1
V: TRBV7-2
J: TRBJ1-1
size: -
CDR3: CASSHEGQDPVNTEAFF
DNA: TGTGCCAGCAGCCACGAGGGACAGGATCCCGTGAACACTGAAGCTTTCTTT

D: -
V: TRBV5-1
J: TRBJ2-5
size: -
CDR3: CASSSSISSRWETQYF
DNA: TGCGCCAGCAGTTCTAGCATCTCCTCGCGATGGGAGACCCAGTACTTC

D: TRBD2
V: TRBV7-7
J: TRBJ2-5
size: -
CDR3: CASSSTSGPGETQYF
DNA: TGTGCCAGCAGCTCTACTAGCGGGCCGGGAGAGACCCAGTACTTC

D: -
V: TRBV4-3
J: TRBJ2-4
size: -
CDR3: CASSQASSGTTKNIQYF
DNA: TGCGCCAGCAGCCAAGCCTCTTCCGGGACAACCAAAAACATTCAGTACTTC

D: -
V: TRBV5-6
J: TRBJ1-2
size: -
CDR3: CASRGRGNYGYTF
DNA: TGTGCCAGCAGGGGGAGGGGTAACTATGGCTACACCTTC

D: -
V: TRBV11-2
J: TRBJ1-5
size: -
CDR3: CASSLGDGNQPQHF
DNA: TGTGCCAGCAGCTTAGGGGACGGAAATCAGCCCCAGCATTTT

D: TRBD2
V: TRBV2
J: TRBJ2-1
size: once
CDR3: CASIPPLAGKEQFF
DNA: TGTGCCAGCATCCCCCCGCTAGCGGGAAAGGAGCAGTTCTTC

D: -
V: TRBV6-1
J: TRBJ2-3
size: -
CDR3: CASSGRDTQYF
DNA: TGTGCCAGCAGTGGGCGGGATACGCAGTATTTT

D: TRBD1
V: TRBV9
J: TRBJ2-2
size: -
CDR3: CASSATGAGTGELFF
DNA: TGTGCCAGCAGCGCGACAGGGGCGGGCACCGGGGAGCTGTTTTTT

D: -
V: TRBV19
J: TRBJ1-5
size: once
CDR3: CASSIAVYSNQPQHF
DNA: TGTGCCAGTAGTATTGCCGTTTATAGCAATCAGCCCCAGCATTTT

D: TRBD1
V: TRBV5-1
J: TRBJ2-1
size: -
CDR3: CASSPRTGGGGNEQFF
DNA: TGCGCCAGCAGCCCACGGACAGGGGGAGGGGGGAATGAGCAGTTCTTC

D: -
V: TRBV5-6
J: TRBJ2-3
size: -
CDR3: CASSSPGALRDTQYF
DNA: TGTGCCAGCAGCTCTCCAGGGGCGCTTCGGGATACGCAGTATTTT

D: -
V: TRBV14
J: TRBJ1-2
size: -
CDR3: CASSQAPYGYTF
DNA: TGTGCCAGCAGCCAAGCGCCCTATGGCTACACCTTC

D: -
V: TRBV7-9
J: TRBJ2-7
size: -
CDR3: CASSAARGNEQYF
DNA: TGTGCCAGCAGCGCCGCCAGGGGCAACGAGCAGTACTTC

D: TRBD2
V: TRBV5-4
J: TRBJ2-7
size: few
CDR3: CASSLGEGSLLNMWDYEQYF
DNA: TGTGCCAGCAGCTTGGGGGAGGGCAGTCTCCTCAATATGTGGGACTACGAGCAGTACTTC

D: -
V: TRBV6-1
J: TRBJ2-7
size: -
CDR3: CASSESAWEQYF
DNA: TGTGCCAGCAGTGAGTCAGCCTGGGAGCAGTACTTC

D: -
V: TRBV12-5
J: TRBJ2-2
size: -
CDR3: CASGLVYPGELFF
DNA: TGTGCTAGTGGTTTGGTATACCCCGGGGAGCTGTTTTTT

D: -
V: TRBV14
J: TRBJ1-2
size: -
CDR3: CASSQSRTFLSYGYTF
DNA: TGTGCCAGCAGCCAAAGTCGGACCTTCTTATCCTATGGCTACACCTTC

D: TRBD1
V: TRBV29-1
J: TRBJ1-1
size: -
CDR3: CSVELQGADTEAFF
DNA: TGCAGCGTTGAATTGCAGGGGGCCGACACTGAAGCTTTCTTT

D: TRBD1
V: TRBV5-4
J: TRBJ1-2
size: -
CDR3: CASSDATGGYGYGYTF
DNA: TGTGCCAGCAGTGACGCAACAGGGGGCTATGGCTATGGCTACACCTTC

D: -
V: TRBV5-1
J: TRBJ2-6
size: -
CDR3: CASSLVSSVTGANVLTF
DNA: TGCGCCAGCAGCTTGGTGAGTTCGGTGACTGGGGCCAACGTCCTGACTTTC

D: TRBD1
V: TRBV25-1
J: TRBJ1-1
size: -
CDR3: CASSVGQGGRTEAFF
DNA: TGTGCCAGCAGTGTGGGACAGGGGGGAAGGACTGAAGCTTTCTTT

D: -
V: TRBV11-2
J: TRBJ1-1
size: -
CDR3: CASSLERVLNTEAFF
DNA: TGTGCCAGCAGCTTAGAGCGGGTTCTGAACACTGAAGCTTTCTTT

D: TRBD1
V: TRBV11-3
J: TRBJ2-3
size: -
CDR3: CASSSGTLDRGHTQYF
DNA: TGTGCCAGCAGTTCCGGAACCCTTGACAGGGGACATACGCAGTATTTT

D: -
V: TRBV28
J: TRBJ1-1
size: -
CDR3: CASSLGGAEAFF
DNA: TGTGCCAGCAGTTTAGGAGGGGCTGAAGCTTTCTTT